This T cell receptor (beta chain) stems from a study of regulatory T cells in long-lasting Graves disease (dated by TCRdb to 2020 to 2023). Background for the entire study: Persistent Graves' disease was defined as antithyroid drug treatment for over 5 years with persistently positive TSH receptor autoantibodies. Persistent Graves' disease patients were compared with newly diagnosed Graves' disease patients by peripheral blood TCR sequencing and RNA sequencing. The study was registered as a clinical trial and conducted in China. A total of about 35 samples underwent TCR sequencing, from around 13 patients with persistent Graves' disease and 20 or so patients with newly diagnosed Graves' disease. In the clinical cohort, patients with persistent Graves' disease had used antithyroid drugs for an average of around 9.3 years. Paper-wide results and their limitations: As a limitation, the authors acknowledged that the small sample size may reduce accuracy. Because the primary lesion, thyroid tissue, could not be accessed, the study looked at peripheral blood alone. Compared with newly diagnosed patients, persistent Graves' disease patients had lower TCR Shannon entropy and fewer highly expanded clones, which suggests clonal expansion. Only the TCR beta chain was sequenced and analyzed. Patients with persistent disease shared more public clonotypes (fewer than 3,000) than newly diagnosed patients did (approximately 1,000). Persistent disease showed preferential use of TRBV28, TRBJ1-2 and TRBJ2-5, whereas newly diagnosed disease favored TRBV20-1 and TRBJ2-1.

There are many counts of this clonotype. It has no known antigen specificity. Base qualities are not at hand, and no much larger clone is one base apart. From its cysteine to its phenylalanine, the CDR3 spans 13 amino acids. The only DNA kept is the CDR3, 39 bases in frame from the first base. Trimming leaves V shorter by 7 bases and J shorter by 4 bases, with the junction holding 4 bases beyond the gene matches. In the germline V gene, CDR1 corresponds to SGHVS and CDR2 to FQNEAQ. Library method: multiplex PCR. Sequencing took place on an Illumina HiSeq 4000. CDR3 regions were amplified by Arm-PCR with iRepertoire HTBI primers to construct TCR beta libraries. PCR products were gel purified before sequencing. The original pipeline was this. A total of around 66 TRBV and approximately 13 TRBJ segments were identified across samples and were used for gene usage analysis of CDR3 amino acid clonotypes. COPE and FqMerger were used to merge the filtered high-quality paired reads into contigs. BLAST was used to align contigs to IMGT TRBV, TRBD and TRBJ reference genes, with CDR3 defined following IMGT. Any clonotype with a frequency above 0.1% was counted as a highly expanded clone. Shannon entropy was used to measure repertoire diversity, and the Gini coefficient was used to measure V-J evenness. Clonotypes shared by more than one individual were considered public. TCRdb passed the public sequencing reads through fastp at Q25 and MiXCR, retaining productive beta sequences. Here each entry gathers all rows of one CDR3 protein and keeps the most common genes and DNA. The V and J calls here are based on TCRdb, not the publication. This sample gives 390,000 or so distinct CDR3 sequences in total; less than 30% of them show up just once. The ten largest clones add up to under 35% of the sample.

Read against the paper, the sample's time point label means: persistent/refractory GD, antithyroid drugs over 5 years with positive TRAb. For both TCR sequencing and RNA sequencing, RNA was extracted from PBMCs in TRIzol. Graves' disease was diagnosed according to American Thyroid Association guidelines. The patients came from an endocrinology department in Xi'an, China. Each patient gave 8.5 to 9.5 milliliters of peripheral blood, collected in an EDTA anticoagulant tube. Ficoll Paque Plus density gradient separation was used to isolate PBMCs, and no further T cell sorting was performed. An Agilent 2100 Bioanalyzer and agarose gel were used to assess RNA quality, and a NanoDrop 2000 was used to measure RNA concentration.

The receptor comes from a woman in her thirties or forties with Graves disease. Donor details come from another sample of the same person, matched by shared clones. The sequence joins TRBV7-8 to TRBJ1-1; 9 middle bases align to TRBD1. The sequencing here drew on peripheral blood mononuclear cells (PBMCs), taken when the disease was refractory, from a patient treated with antithyroid drugs. The DNA reads TGTGCCAGCACCACAGGGGGCCGCACTGAAGCTTTCTTT. This codes for CASTTGGRTEAFF.